The clone carrying this T cell receptor (beta chain) was seen a handful of times. Its antigen remains unidentified. The sample comes from a study of T cell repertoires in cytomegalovirus infection. Background on the study: It was recently identified HLA-C-restricted and well-studied HLA-B-restricted CMV epitopes that the study used. Public TCR beta signatures provided an indication of both CMV infection and a matching HLA type. Study-level results: The cumulative frequency of public TCR beta families identified carriers of CMV plus the relevant HLA. Predominance within the ex vivo response was attributable to HLA-C-restricted CMV-specific TCR beta clonotypes.

TCRdb called the reads again in MiXCR, with one record for every CDR3 protein. This sample yields approximately 990,000 distinct CDR3 sequences, of which roughly 30% are seen a single time; roughly 13% belongs to the top ten. The V end lost 5 bases, the J end lost 6 bases, and 10 bases lay between the germline ends. Germline CDR1 reads ENHRY; CDR2 reads SYGVKD. CDR3 length equals 13 residues. The material was cultured CD8+ T cells from PBMCs, obtained from culture after CMV antigen stimulation. This chain joins TRBV10-3 and TRBJ1-4; possibly TRBD1 for D (6 bases). This TCR was sampled from a human donor in good health (CMV status not recorded). Some clones in this sample may be carry-over from other donors' samples. DNA for the CDR3: TGTGCCATCAGTTGGACAGCTCATGAAAAACTGTTTTTT. It translates to CAISWTAHEKLFF.